Below, 20 T cell receptor beta chains from the same sample are listed, as sequenced in a study of blood T cell repertoires in COVID-19. Sequencing used immunoSEQ multiplex PCR; TCRdb keeps in-frame clones, though not all of them. The table lists 140,000 or so clones, roughly 83% of them singletons, with 3% in the top ten. The sample consisted of peripheral blood. The receptors come from a woman older than 75 with acute or convalescent COVID-19.

The chain combines TRBV5-5 with TRBJ1-5; D is undetermined. V gave up 0 bases and J gave up 2 bases, with 6 bases separating them. Germline CDR1 is SGHKS and CDR2 is YYEKEE (reference sequence). There are 14 residues in the CDR3. The CDR3 nucleotides are TGTGCCAGCAGCTTGGTAGGAGGCAATCAGCCCCAGCATTTT. Translation: CASSLVGGNQPQHF.

The rearrangement uses TRBV29-1 and TRBJ2-3, with 7 positions matching TRBD2. This CDR3 has 14 residues. Looked up from germline, CDR1 is SQVTM and CDR2 is ANQGSEA. V dropped 7 bases and J dropped 2; count of bases not matched to a gene: 9. DNA for the CDR3: TGCAGCGGAACTTCCGGGACTACCACAGATACGCAGTATTTT. It specifies CSGTSGTTTDTQYF.

The V and J genes are TRBV19 and TRBJ1-2, with 8 bases lining up with TRBD1. V was pared by 1 base and J by 4 bases, with 5 bases of the junction left unmatched. The CDR3 extends over 15 amino acids. Germline V gene sequence: CDR1 LNHDA, CDR2 SQIVND (reference sequence). CDR3 DNA sequence: TGTGCCAGTAGTATAGGCAGGGGGCGCGGCTATGGCTACACCTTC. Translating gives CASSIGRGRGYGYTF.

This chain joins TRBV5-1 and TRBJ1-2; 8 positions match TRBD1. V lost 3 bases, J lost 5 bases, and 9 bases stayed unmatched. The CDR3 loop spans 15 amino acids. Germline CDR1 reads SGHRS; CDR2 reads YFSETQ. The CDR3 loop reads CASSSGSGQVYGYTF. CDR3 coding DNA: TGCGCCAGCAGCTCCGGATCGGGACAGGTGTATGGCTACACCTTC.

The V gene is TRBV7-2, the J gene TRBJ1-6; 7 bases map to TRBD1. CDR1 is SGHTA, CDR2 FQGNSA, per germline. CDR3 length: 14 residues. Losses at the gene ends were 2 bases for V and 7 bases for J; bases not matched to a gene: 2. CDR3 sequence reads: CASSLWDRNSPLHF. CDR3 in DNA: TGTGCCAGCAGCTTATGGGACAGAAATTCACCCCTCCACTTT.

The V call is TRBV2, the J call TRBJ1-6; no reliable D call. Germline V gives CDR1 SNHLY, CDR2 FYNNEI. Deletions cut 0 bases from V and 9 bases from J, with 9 bases between. This CDR3 region has 14 residues. The chain's CDR3 is CASSEATRSSPLHF. The CDR3 DNA reads as TGTGCCAGCAGTGAAGCCACACGAAGTTCACCCCTCCACTTT.

V gene TRBV7-3 combines with J gene TRBJ2-1, with D hard to call. This CDR3 comprises 14 residues. V lost 0 bases and J lost 9, with 12 bases in between. Germline V lookup: CDR1 SGHTA, CDR2 FQGTGA. The CDR3 DNA sequence: TGTGCCAGCAGCTTAACGCACGGTGATGGTGAGCAGTTCTTC. It codes for CASSLTHGDGEQFF.

V is TRBV7-8 and J is TRBJ2-7; TRBD2 matches at 11 bases. With 3 bases clipped from V and 4 bases from J, the junction kept 8 bases outside the gene matches. The CDR3 consists of 16 residues. Germline CDR1 is SGHVS and CDR2 is FQNEAQ. CDR3 residues: CASSFEPGLAVYEQYF. DNA of the CDR3: TGTGCCAGCAGCTTTGAACCGGGACTAGCGGTTTACGAGCAGTACTTC.

V usage is TRBV6-5 and J usage is TRBJ1-1; 8 bases are a match to TRBD1. Germline V lookup: CDR1 MNHEY, CDR2 SVGAGI. The CDR3 extends over 15 amino acids. The junction had 10 bases not matched to a gene; V was cut back by 5 bases and J by 5 bases. This chain's CDR3 is CASSTATGEQTEAFF. CDR3 nucleotides: TGTGCCAGCAGTACGGCGACAGGGGAGCAAACTGAAGCTTTCTTT.

V is TRBV6-2 or TRBV6-3 and J is TRBJ1-1; tentative D call: TRBD1 (5 bases). Trimming took 6 bases from V and 7 from J, leaving 15 bases between them. Germline V gene lookup returns CDR1 MNHEY and CDR2 SVGEGT. The CDR3 is 13 residues long. The CDR3 loop reads CASSLGAQGEAFF. The CDR3 coding sequence is TGTGCCAGCAGCCTAGGGGCGCAGGGTGAAGCTTTCTTT.

This clone was observed a single time. The chain employs TRBV5-1 and TRBJ2-7, with TRBD1 identical over 7 bases. Per the germline V gene, CDR1 is SGHRS and CDR2 is YFSETQ. Trimming took 0 bases from V and 2 from J; bases not matched to a gene: 8. There are 16 residues in the CDR3. The CDR3 coding sequence is TGCGCCAGCAGCTTGGTTCCGACAGGGACGACCTACGAGCAGTACTTC. Amino acid sequence: CASSLVPTGTTYEQYF.

CDR3: CASSSPADMNTEAFF. The CDR3, as DNA: TGTGCCAGCAGCTCCCCTGCAGACATGAACACTGAAGCTTTCTTT. This chain joins TRBV5-4 and TRBJ1-1; D is undetermined. The CDR3 is 15 amino acids. In germline, CDR1 is SGHNT, CDR2 YYREEE (reference sequence). V shed 3 bases and J shed 0 bases, with 12 bases lying between them.

This clone was observed a handful of times. J is TRBJ2-7 and V is TRBV18; TRBD2 matches 7 bases. Trimming cost V 0 bases and J 7 bases; bases outside gene matches: 6. Per germline, CDR1 KGHSH and CDR2 LQKENI. The CDR3 runs to 14 residues. Written as DNA, the CDR3 is TGTGCCAGCTCACCACCCAGCGGGAACAGGGAGCAGTACTTC. It translates to CASSPPSGNREQYF.

This chain uses TRBV25-1 with TRBJ1-5; D is possibly TRBD1 (5 bases). Trimming shortened V by 6 bases and J by 5 bases, and 14 bases separated the two germline ends. The CDR3 runs 14 residues. Germline V CDR1 and CDR2: MGHDK, SYGVNS. CDR3 bases: TGTGCCAGCAGCGAGTGGGGGGACCATCAGCCCCAGCATTTT. This encodes CASSEWGDHQPQHF.

The V and J genes are TRBV6-5 and TRBJ1-6; TRBD1 aligns across 7 bases. The CDR3 has 14 amino acids. The germline V gene encodes CDR1 MNHEY and CDR2 SVGAGI. J gave up 3 bases and V 5 bases, and 1 base lay outside the gene matches. CDR3 region: CASSRQGYNSPLHF. CDR3 in DNA: TGTGCCAGCAGTAGACAGGGCTATAATTCACCCCTCCACTTT.

This clone showed up just once. This rearrangement joins TRBV4-2 to TRBJ2-5; 12 bases match TRBD2. V lost 0 bases and J lost 3; bases outside the gene matches: 8. Germline V gene data show CDR1 as LGHNA and CDR2 as YNFKEQ. The CDR3 totals 18 residues. The CDR3 sequence is CASSQELAGGPGKETQYF. For the CDR3, the DNA is TGTGCCAGCAGCCAAGAGCTAGCGGGGGGGCCGGGCAAAGAGACCCAGTACTTC.

This sequence joins TRBV5-6 and TRBJ1-3; possible D gene TRBD1, 5 bases. This CDR3 is built from 16 residues. Trimming stripped 3 bases from V and 0 bases from J, with 13 bases between. The V gene's germline CDR1 is SGHDT and CDR2 YYEEEE. CDR3 sequence: CASSSLQAYSGNTIYF. The CDR3 coding sequence is TGTGCCAGCAGCTCTTTACAGGCCTACTCTGGAAACACCATATATTTT.

The genes are TRBV21-1 and TRBJ1-1. TRBV21-1 represents a pseudogene. There are 16 residues in the CDR3. The CDR3 loop is CASSKVAKRVRTEAFF. For the CDR3, the DNA is TGTGCCAGCAGCAAAGTTGCTAAGAGGGTCCGGACTGAAGCTTTCTTT.

About this clone: Other nucleotide sequences from this sample produce the same CDR3. The V gene is TRBV4-1, the J gene TRBJ1-1; 8 bases match TRBD1. Germline V gene lookup returns CDR1 MGHRA and CDR2 YSYEKL. CDR3 length: 14 residues. Trimming removed 4 bases from V and 1 base from J; junction bases left unmatched: 2. The CDR3 is CASSPGQGNTEAFF. For the CDR3, the DNA is TGCGCCAGCAGCCCAGGACAGGGGAACACTGAAGCTTTCTTT.

The chain has TRBV9 and TRBJ1-4, with D possibly being TRBD1 (5 bases). Germline V gene lookup returns CDR1 SGDLS and CDR2 YYNGEE. The CDR3 extends over 15 amino acids. The V gene lost 2 bases and the J gene lost 0 bases, with 8 bases spanning the gap. The CDR3 nucleotides read TGTGCCAGCAGCGTCCGGGGGGCAACTAATGAAAAACTGTTTTTT. Translation gives CASSVRGATNEKLFF.